This T cell receptor beta chain stems from a study of shared clonotypes between healthy human individuals. Germline V lookup: CDR1 SSHAT, CDR2 FNYEAQ (reference sequence). V gave up 5 bases and J gave up 5 bases, with 13 bases separating them. The CDR3 length is 14 residues. Original analysis: Junction-only immunoSEQ data arrived without quality scores, meaning filtering differed. Method: immunoSEQ multiplex PCR; TCRdb's copy keeps in-frame clones and lacks some. V and J calls and clone size are those listed in that table; D and trimming were worked out from the DNA. The data contain 650,000 to 800,000 clones, over 55% of them singletons.

The sequencing input was memory CD4+ T cells sorted from blood. As for subset: CD45RA-negative fraction. The V call is TRBV7-7, the J call TRBJ2-1, with D perhaps matching TRBD1 (6 bases). This clonotype was obtained from a woman aged 25 to 45 in good health. In nucleotides, the CDR3 is TGTGCCAGCAGCCCAACAGGGTGGGACAATGAGCAGTTCTTC. Translated: CASSPTGWDNEQFF.